Presented here are 26 T cell receptor beta chains from one specimen sequenced in a study of CD8 T cells in ankylosing spondylitis. From the 5' RACE reads, TCRdb called clonotypes with MiXCR, one entry per CDR3 protein. The sample carries approximately 220,000 distinct CDR3 sequences, under 30% recorded once. Sequencing was performed on blood, either unsorted or a sorted T cell fraction (not recorded which). These receptors originate from a male donor with ankylosing spondylitis or in good health (not recorded which).

The chain recombines TRBV7-2 with TRBJ2-7, with D tentatively TRBD1 (5 bases). CDR1 is SGHTA and CDR2 is FQGNSA in the germline V gene. The CDR3 is 15 residues long. V dropped 2 bases and J dropped 0 bases, with 11 bases sitting between them. The chain's CDR3 is CASSLTQGFSYEQYF. In nucleotides, the CDR3 is TGTGCCAGCAGCTTAACCCAGGGATTCTCCTACGAGCAGTACTTC.

The chain has TRBV10-3 and TRBJ2-3; D is perhaps TRBD1 or TRBD2 (5 bases each). The V gene's germline CDR1 is ENHRY and CDR2 SYGVKD. The germline V and J ends were trimmed by 1 base and 1 base, with 6 bases remaining between them. This CDR3 has 14 residues. The DNA for the CDR3 is TGTGCCATCAGTGAGTTGGGGGGCACAGATACGCAGTATTTT. This sequence encodes CAISELGGTDTQYF.

This clonotype was seen repeatedly, ten times or more. The genes are TRBV12-3 or TRBV12-4 and TRBJ2-1; 11 nucleotides line up with TRBD2. The CDR3 runs 18 residues. V was clipped by 6 bases and J by 1 base; unmatched bases: 11. The CDR3 nucleotides read TGTGCCAGCAGCCCGAGACTAGCGGGAATTAGGTCCTACAATGAGCAGTTCTTC. Translating it yields CASSPRLAGIRSYNEQFF.

This clonotype was seen only a few times. V and J are TRBV14 and TRBJ2-1, with 9 positions matching TRBD2. The length of the CDR3 is 14 residues. V shed 0 bases, J shed 12 bases, and the junction held 6 bases outside the gene matches. Germline CDR1 is SGHDN and CDR2 is FVKESK. CDR3 region: CASSQDGLAGSQFF. For the CDR3, the DNA is TGTGCCAGCAGCCAAGATGGGCTAGCGGGATCGCAGTTCTTC.

The table lists this clonotype with many counts. At one boundary the junction diverges from the germline segment, which might be a read error. CDR3 nucleotide sequence: TGTGCTAGCAGCCCCGGACTAGCGGGAGTAGATACGCAGTATTTT. It encodes CASSPGLAGVDTQYF. V is TRBV7-7 and J is TRBJ2-3; 13 nucleotides line up with TRBD2. Germline loops: CDR1 SSHAT, CDR2 FNYEAQ (reference sequence). CDR3 length equals 15 residues. Full variable domain (rest looked up from reference TRBV7-7 and TRBJ2-3): GAGVSQSPRYKVTKRGQDVTLRCDPISSHATLYWYQQALGQGPEFLTYFNYEAQPDKSGLPSDRFSAERPEGSISTLTIQRTEQRDSAMYRCASSPGLAGVDTQYFGPGTRLTVL.

The rearrangement uses TRBV20-1 and TRBJ2-3; D is undetermined. Trimming pared 0 bases from V and 1 base from J, leaving 11 bases between. The CDR3 spans 15 residues. Per the germline V gene, CDR1 is DFQATT and CDR2 is SNEGSKA (reference sequence). The CDR3 loop is CSAREGSYRTDTQYF. Here the CDR3 DNA reads TGCAGTGCTAGAGAAGGGTCTTATCGCACAGATACGCAGTATTTT.

This clonotype was detected only a few times. The chain couples TRBV6-2 or TRBV6-3 to TRBJ2-3; TRBD2 matches at 8 bases. The CDR3 is made up of 16 amino acids. V dropped 2 bases and J dropped 4; count of bases not matched to a gene: 8. Per the germline V gene, CDR1 is MNHEY and CDR2 is SVGEGT. The CDR3, as DNA: TGTGCCAGCAGTTACCTTAAGCGGGAGAAAGCAGATACGCAGTATTTT. Translation: CASSYLKREKADTQYF.

This clonotype was seen a handful of times. The chain has TRBV6-5 and TRBJ1-6; 8 bases match TRBD1. The CDR3 sequence is 14 residues long. Losses at the gene ends were 2 bases for V and 7 bases for J; bases not matched to a gene: 1. Germline lookup yields CDR1 MNHEY and CDR2 SVGAGI. As DNA, the CDR3 is TGTGCCAGCAGTTACAGGGACAGGAATTCACCCCTCCACTTT. This gives the protein CASSYRDRNSPLHF.

At least ten counts were recorded for this clonotype. This rearrangement joins TRBV7-2 to TRBJ2-7; the D gene is possibly TRBD1 (6 bases). This CDR3 contains 13 residues. The V end was cut by 4 bases, the J end by 12 bases, with 19 bases between. Germline V gene lookup returns CDR1 SGHTA and CDR2 FQGNSA. CDR3 DNA sequence: TGTGCCAGCAGCTCAAACTACCACAGGGAATGGTACTTC. Translated: CASSSNYHREWYF.

In this sample, this clonotype turned up many times. The chain couples TRBV7-3 to TRBJ2-1; 7 positions agree with TRBD2. V lost 5 bases to trimming and J lost 6 bases; unmatched junction nucleotides: 4. The V gene's germline CDR1 is SGHTA and CDR2 FQGTGA. The CDR3 extends over 13 amino acids. The CDR3 reads CASSPGTTNEQFF. CDR3 DNA sequence: TGTGCCAGCAGCCCCGGGACTACCAATGAGCAGTTCTTC.

Ten or more counts support this clonotype. V is TRBV11-2 and J is TRBJ1-5; tentative D call: TRBD1 (6 bases). The CDR3 is made up of 15 amino acids. V was clipped by 5 bases and J by 7 bases, with 18 bases between them. Germline V gives CDR1 SGHAT, CDR2 FQNNGV. The CDR3, as DNA: TGTGCCAGCAGCCCCTCAGGACAGAGTATGCAGCCCCAGCATTTT. It is translated as CASSPSGQSMQPQHF.

This clonotype came up many times. This chain joins TRBV6-1 and TRBJ2-7; 14 bases are a match to TRBD2. Germline V gene lookup returns CDR1 MNHNS and CDR2 SASEGT. This CDR3 is built from 14 residues. J lost 6 bases, V lost 6 bases, and 4 bases had no gene match. The CDR3 DNA reads as TGTGCCAGCAGGTCGGGACTAGCGGGAGTCGAGCAGTACTTC. Translation: CASRSGLAGVEQYF.

The chain joins TRBV18 to TRBJ2-3; TRBD2 matches at 7 bases. This CDR3 is 15 amino acids long. Germline V gives CDR1 KGHSH, CDR2 LQKENI. V lost 0 bases, J lost 2 bases, and 2 bases stayed unmatched. CDR3 sequence: CASSPPGGTTDTQYF. DNA for the CDR3: TGTGCCAGCTCACCACCCGGGGGGACCACAGATACGCAGTATTTT.

This clonotype was counted at least ten times. The chain has TRBV5-1 and TRBJ1-1; D perhaps matches TRBD1 (5 bases). Germline values: CDR1 SGHRS, CDR2 YFSETQ. V was shortened by 4 bases and J by 8 bases, with 18 bases between the two germline ends. The CDR3 extends over 14 amino acids. CDR3 DNA: TGCGCCAGCAGCCTAGGGACGCGCCCCGAGGAAGCTTTCTTT. It codes for CASSLGTRPEEAFF.

This clonotype was seen repeatedly, ten times or more. The V gene is TRBV7-2, the J gene TRBJ1-5; possible D gene TRBD1, 6 bases. Between the trimmed V and J ends, which lost 4 bases and 6 bases, there was a span of 10 bases. The CDR3 runs 13 residues. Germline lookup yields CDR1 SGHTA and CDR2 FQGNSA. The CDR3 DNA is TGTGCCAGCAGCTCAGGGGTGGGTCAGCCCCAGCATTTT. Its translation is CASSSGVGQPQHF.

The V call is TRBV6-1, the J call TRBJ1-2, with TRBD1 matching over 9 bases. Germline assignment: CDR1 MNHNS and CDR2 SASEGT. There are 15 residues in the CDR3. V trimming: 6 bases; J trimming: 0 bases; junction bases outside the gene matches: 5. CDR3 in DNA: TGTGCCAGCAGCGGGACAGGGCAAGCTAACTATGGCTACACCTTC. Residues: CASSGTGQANYGYTF.

This chain connects TRBV25-1 to TRBJ2-7, with D tentatively TRBD1 or TRBD2 (5 bases each). The ends were cut back, 5 bases at V and 7 bases at J, with 24 bases in the middle. CDR3 length equals 16 residues. The germline gives CDR1 MGHDK, CDR2 SYGVNS. Here the CDR3 DNA reads TGTGCCAGCAGTCACTCCACCGGGACGGCGTACGGGGAGCAGTACTTC. This sequence encodes CASSHSTGTAYGEQYF.

The gene calls are TRBV20-1 and TRBJ2-3, with D possibly being TRBD1 (5 bases). V lost 2 bases, J lost 2 bases, and 8 bases lay in between. The CDR3 has 13 amino acids. The germline V gene has CDR1 DFQATT and CDR2 SNEGSKA (reference sequence). The CDR3 coding sequence is TGCAGTGCTAGACCGACAGCCACAGATACGCAGTATTTT. This sequence encodes CSARPTATDTQYF.

The rearrangement links TRBV18 to TRBJ2-2, with 10 bases aligning to TRBD2. This CDR3 spans 16 amino acids. Germline loops: CDR1 KGHSH, CDR2 LQKENI. Trimming removed 5 bases from V and 5 bases from J; junction bases left unmatched: 8. The CDR3 sequence: CASSAWTSGLTGELFF. The CDR3 DNA is TGTGCCAGCTCAGCCTGGACTAGCGGATTAACCGGGGAGCTGTTTTTT.

The chain employs TRBV20-1 and TRBJ1-6; 9 bases match TRBD1. Per the germline V gene, CDR1 is DFQATT and CDR2 is SNEGSKA (reference sequence). The ends lost 3 bases at V and 5 bases at J; junction bases unmatched: 5. The CDR3 totals 15 residues. CDR3 DNA: TGCAGTGCTAGGGACAGGGGACTAAATAATTCACCCCTCCACTTT. Residues: CSARDRGLNNSPLHF.

This clonotype was observed many times. CDR3 sequence (DNA): TGCGCCAGCAGCTCTCAGGGTAGGGGCACTGAAGCTTTCTTT. Its translation is CASSSQGRGTEAFF. The chain combines TRBV5-1 with TRBJ1-1; the D gene is possibly TRBD1 (5 bases). This CDR3 is built from 14 residues. Germline CDR1 reads SGHRS; CDR2 reads YFSETQ. Trimming cost V 3 bases and J 4 bases, with 13 bases left between them. Variable domain in full (rest from reference TRBV5-1 and TRBJ1-1): KAGVTQTPRYLIKTRGQQVTLSCSPISGHRSVSWYQQTPGQGLQFLFEYFSETQRNKGNFPGRFSGRQFSNSRSEMNVSTLELGDSALYLCASSSQGRGTEAFFGQGTRLTVV.

The chain recombines TRBV5-1 with TRBJ2-1, with 16 nucleotides matching TRBD2. The ends lost 2 bases at V and 9 bases at J; junction bases unmatched: 5. Germline lookup yields CDR1 SGHRS and CDR2 YFSETQ. This CDR3 has 16 amino acids. In DNA, the CDR3 is TGCGCCAGCAGCTTCGGGACTAGCGGGAGGGCCGTTGAGCAGTTCTTC. Protein sequence: CASSFGTSGRAVEQFF.

The V and J genes are TRBV20-1 and TRBJ1-1; TRBD1 might be the D (5 bases). V lost 6 bases, J lost 1 base, and 9 bases lay in between. The CDR3 totals 12 residues. Germline CDR1 reads DFQATT; CDR2 reads SNEGSKA (reference sequence). DNA for the CDR3: TGCAGTGCATTTCAGGGGAACACTGAAGCTTTCTTT. This gives the protein CSAFQGNTEAFF.

This clonotype was observed a handful of times. The rearrangement uses TRBV20-1 and TRBJ2-1; the match to TRBD2 covers 14 bases. The germline gives CDR1 DFQATT, CDR2 SNEGSKA (reference sequence). The V and J ends lost 5 bases and 8 bases, in that order; junction bases with no gene match: 8. CDR3 length equals 15 residues. As DNA, the CDR3 is TGCAGTGCTGTGACTAGCGGGAGGGCCTTTGATGAGCAGTTCTTC. It codes for CSAVTSGRAFDEQFF.

Many counts were recorded for this clonotype. The V call is TRBV5-1, the J call TRBJ2-3, with D uncertain. Germline values: CDR1 SGHRS, CDR2 YFSETQ. This CDR3 region has 15 residues. V dropped 1 base and J dropped 0 bases, with 9 bases sitting between them. CDR3: CASSLRTDSTDTQYF. CDR3 nucleotide sequence: TGCGCCAGCAGCTTGAGGACGGATAGCACAGATACGCAGTATTTT.

The V gene is TRBV29-1, the J gene TRBJ2-3, with D possibly being TRBD1 (5 bases). CDR1 is SQVTM, CDR2 ANQGSEA, per germline. The CDR3 runs 14 residues. V was shortened by 2 bases and J by 0 bases, with 9 bases between the two germline ends. CDR3 region: CSVEQGPSTDTQYF. CDR3 sequence (DNA): TGCAGCGTTGAACAGGGTCCTAGCACAGATACGCAGTATTTT.